The present T cell receptor (beta chain) was sequenced within a study of T-cell memory formation after mild COVID-19 (dated by TCRdb to the early 2020s). With respect to the entire study: Most TCR sequence clusters were specific to one of the two donors. In two donors, T-cell clones that expanded and contracted after mild COVID-19 were followed by sequencing TCRalpha and TCRbeta repertoires longitudinally. The cohort comprised two young, previously healthy adult volunteers, one female and one male.

The research as a whole found: Contracting CD4+ clones were found mainly in CM and EM memory subsets, while CD8+ clones were enriched in EMRA. SARS-CoV-2 specificity of the second-wave clones peaking on day 37 was not confirmed. The study included only a couple of mild cases, and larger cohorts that include severe cases with pre-infection samples were judged to be necessary. Some responding clones were detected in pre-infection memory, which suggested that pre-existing cross-reactive memory T cells had joined the SARS-CoV-2 response. Clones contracting from day 15 to 85 had balanced CD4/CD8 phenotypes, while a second wave expanding from day 15 to 37 was biased towards CD4+.

PBMCs were isolated by Ficoll-Paque density gradient centrifugation. The listed sequencing device is Illumina NovaSeq 6000. cDNA libraries for TCRalpha and TCRbeta were prepared by 5'RACE using constant-segment primers, with sample barcodes and unique molecular identifiers added. Trizol reagent was used to extract RNA from every sample. Library amplification was performed in two PCR steps, and a second sample barcode and Illumina TruSeq adapters were introduced in the second step. The libraries were sequenced on an Illumina NovaSeq using 2 x 150 bp paired-end reads. The source study handled its data this way. The reads were demultiplexed and collapsed into UMI-guided consensus sequences using migec v1.2.7. Using mixcr v2.1.11, UMI consensuses were aligned to TRA and TRB V and J templates and then assembled into clonotypes. Expanded or contracted clonotypes were those called significant by both edgeR and NoisET, with noise models trained on biological replicates. For edgeR calls, the thresholds were a false discovery rate-adjusted p below 0.01 and a log2 fold-change of 1. As an exploratory analysis of dynamics, max-normalized trajectories of the 1000 most abundant clonotypes were examined with PCA combined with hierarchical clustering. Each responding clone was given a CD4 or CD8 phenotype based on the CD4+ and CD8+ repertoires, which had been sequenced separately. TCRdb took the public reads, trimmed them with fastp at Q25, ran MiXCR for clone calling and kept in-frame beta chains. Merged by CDR3 protein, the rows form single entries marked with the most common genes and DNA. The V and J calls shown here were made by TCRdb, not taken from the authors' results. In all, the sample holds about 500,000 distinct CDR3 sequences, and approximately 20% of those were seen once. Around an eighth of the sample goes to the ten largest clones.

As to this clonotype: Its target antigen remains unknown. The input lacks base qualities; no much larger clone sits a single base away.

Deletion took 4 bases off V and 1 base off J, with a span of 12 bases between the germline ends. CDR1 LNHDA and CDR2 SQIVND are derived from the germline V gene (reference sequence). There are 15 amino acids in the CDR3, from cysteine to phenylalanine inclusive. The entry retains the CDR3 DNA only, 45 bases that are in frame from base 1. The specimen sequenced was PBMCs or a T cell subset sorted from them (not recorded which). The sequence is built from TRBV19 and TRBJ2-3; TRBD1 might be the D gene, on 6 matching bases. The sequence came from an adult woman who had mild COVID-19 (a few samples of this study predate the infection). The sample titles of this study are shuffled in the database, so cell type and time point are left out; the donor was told from shared clones. The nucleotides are TGTGCCAGTAGTACCTTCCCAGGGGGCACAGATACGCAGTATTTT. Its translation is CASSTFPGGTDTQYF.